This record looks at one T cell receptor beta chain sequence and its context. Its antigen is undetermined. These data come from a study of identifying expanded T cells in peripheral blood. Study-wide findings and caveats: Variance in clone template counts between approximately 2-week samples significantly increased with total template count across all healthy donors.

Generated by immunoSEQ multiplex PCR, the TCRdb table keeps only in-frame clones and is missing some. Here the sample spans approximately 91,000 clones, approximately 90% being singletons. The CDR3 runs 14 residues. Germline V gene sequence: CDR1 SGHVS, CDR2 FQNEAQ. V dropped 5 bases and J dropped 6 bases, with 16 bases sitting between them. No infections or other immune events were documented during collection. Sample: blood. The source is a person aged 18 to 75 in good health. The gene calls are TRBV7-8 and TRBJ1-2; the D is unclear. CDR3 protein: CASSLLLAENGYTF. DNA of the CDR3: TGTGCCAGCAGCCTTTTGTTAGCGGAAAATGGCTACACCTTC. Full variable domain (missing parts from reference TRBV7-8 and TRBJ1-2): GAGVSQSPRYKVAKRGQDVALRCDPISGHVSLFWYQQALGQGPEFLTYFQNEAQLDKSGLPSDRFFAERPEGSVSTLKIQRTQQEDSAVYLCASSLLLAENGYTFGSGTRLTVV.